This T cell receptor (beta chain) was captured by sequencing in a study of beta chain features in type 1 diabetes (dated by TCRdb to 2016 to 2019). Regarding the research as a whole: Mean age, gender distribution, total cell number and subset yield did not differ between patients and healthy donors. Across all samples, 90 million to 130 million sorted cells were examined, and cell number per subset correlated strongly with RNA yield. The study compared TCRB repertoires of sorted circulating CD4+ T cell subsets between recently diagnosed type 1 diabetes patients and matched healthy donors. Regulatory and stem cell-like memory subsets were obtained from only 8 patients and roughly eight healthy donors, while naive and central memory subsets were obtained from all 30 or so donors.

As for this clone: What antigen it recognizes has not been identified. No base-level quality is on record; no much larger clone is a single base apart.

Trimming at the junction amounts to 1 base on V and 0 bases on J, and the germline ends lie 10 bases apart. CDR1 and CDR2 (MNHNS, SASEGT) derive from the germline V gene. The CDR3 starts with the cysteine, ends with the phenylalanine, and has 15 residues. Kept here is only the CDR3 DNA, which spans 45 bases and is read in frame from base 1. Each donor gave one peripheral blood draw, averaging approximately 110 mL, which was collected into heparinised tubes. Naive, central memory, regulatory and stem cell-like memory CD4+ T cells were sorted on a BD FACSAria II using a panel including CD45RO, CCR7, CD25, CD127, CD95 and CD27. Purity was above 95% for every sorted population. PBMCs were isolated right away by Lymphoprep density gradient centrifugation and were stained directly, without culture. Samples were stained and sorted in pairs, with one healthy donor and one patient per experiment, so that batch effects were minimized.

The research as a whole found: Naive, central memory and regulatory TCRB repertoires appeared more similar among patients than among healthy donors. In all four CD4+ subsets, TCRB CDR3 length was moderately but significantly shorter in type 1 diabetes patients. HLA sub-analyses involved small numbers of individuals, so any influence of HLA type on TCRB rearrangement remained unresolved. At VDJ recombination sites, patients with type 1 diabetes made fewer insertions and deleted more nucleotides, a pattern implying thymic rearrangement abnormalities. Shorter templates might be favored by PCR, yet because patient and control samples were amplified and corrected together, any such skew would affect both groups equally. Because cDNA was sequenced instead of genomic DNA, activated cells with high expression could be over-represented, although the groups did not differ in activation or CD3 levels.

The High Capacity cDNA Reverse Transcription Kit was used to reverse transcribe all of the isolated RNA, meaning that expressed TCRB transcripts were what got sequenced. Naive, central memory and regulatory T cell samples underwent deep immunoSEQ sequencing, averaging approximately 3.5 million total reads per sample. After sorted cells were lysed in RLT buffer, RNA was extracted with DNase-treated RNeasy Micro or Mini kits, with the choice depending on cell number. To prevent cross-contamination, every cell subset was processed on its own, while patient and healthy donor samples were processed together. The immunoSEQ multiplex PCR was used to amplify TCRB sequences from cDNA, generating 87-bp fragments that spanned the CDR3 region. Sequencing of the amplicons was done on the Illumina HiSeq platform. The source study handled its data this way. PCR bias was computationally corrected using synthetic template baselines, reads within Hamming distance 2 were collapsed, and singletons that could not be merged were discarded. Reads were aligned to IMGT to assign V, D and J genes, CDR3 length, and insertions or deletions at six rearrangement sites. Clonotype counts were normalized to sorted cell number within each subset before computing true diversity and Gini coefficients with the tcR R package. The overlap coefficient, calculated on TCRB nucleotide sequences, was used to measure repertoire sharing. Out-of-frame TCRB sequences from naive cells were analyzed as a proxy for the pre-selection repertoire. TCRdb took over this immuneACCESS table, retaining in-frame rearrangements with V and J assigned. Such tables are incomplete; in checked studies, under half of the missing clones stem from an unresolved V gene, and the remainder is unexplained. V, J and clone size are those of that table, while D and trimming were read from the DNA. This sample comprises 200,000 to 250,000 clones, approximately 15% of them detected only once. Together, the top ten hold about 0.02% of the sample.

The TCR comes from a man aged 25-45 years with type 1 diabetes. Sequenced input: naive CD4+ T cells from blood. The cell subset or site label for this specimen denotes: true naive CD4+ T cells. The chain is made from TRBV6-1 and TRBJ2-7; the D region possibly corresponds to TRBD2 (5 bases align). The DNA is as follows: TGTGCCAGCAGTGAAGGCCTAGCTGACTCCTACGAGCAGTACTTC. Its protein reads: CASSEGLADSYEQYF.